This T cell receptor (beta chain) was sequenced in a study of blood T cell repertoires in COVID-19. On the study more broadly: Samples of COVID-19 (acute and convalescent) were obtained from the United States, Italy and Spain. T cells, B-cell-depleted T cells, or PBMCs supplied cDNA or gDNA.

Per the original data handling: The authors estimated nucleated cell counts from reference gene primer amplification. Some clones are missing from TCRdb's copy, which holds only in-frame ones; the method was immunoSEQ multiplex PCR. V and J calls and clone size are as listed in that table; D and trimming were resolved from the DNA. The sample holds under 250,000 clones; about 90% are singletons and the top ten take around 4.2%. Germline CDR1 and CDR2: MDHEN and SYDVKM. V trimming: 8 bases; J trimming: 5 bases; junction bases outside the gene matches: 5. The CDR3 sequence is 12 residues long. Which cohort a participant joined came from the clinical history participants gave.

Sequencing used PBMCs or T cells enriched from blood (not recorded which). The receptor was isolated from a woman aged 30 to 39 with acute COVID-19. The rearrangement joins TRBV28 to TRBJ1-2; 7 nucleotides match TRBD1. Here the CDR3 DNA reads TGTGCCAGCGGGGGACAGAGGTATGGCTACACCTTC. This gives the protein CASGGQRYGYTF.